These 32 T cell receptor beta chains came from one sample sequenced in a study of blood T cell repertoires in COVID-19. This table comes from immunoSEQ multiplex PCR, and its TCRdb copy is limited to in-frame clones, with some not included. The table has around 99,000 clones, 90% seen once; the top ten hold about 5.2%. Sequencing input: peripheral blood. These receptor sequences come from a man aged 50-59 years with acute or convalescent COVID-19.

As to this clone: This sample includes further DNA sequences coding for the same CDR3. The chain links TRBV6-5 to TRBJ2-5, with 7 bases that match TRBD1. Trimming at V came to 0 bases and at J to 2 bases, leaving 0 bases not matched to a gene. From germline, CDR1 is MNHEY and CDR2 SVGAGI. The CDR3 runs 14 residues. CDR3 nucleotide sequence: TGTGCCAGCAGTTACTCCAGGGGGCAAGAGACCCAGTACTTC. Translating it yields CASSYSRGQETQYF.

The rearrangement links TRBV15 to TRBJ2-7; D is unresolved. Between the trimmed V and J ends, which lost 3 bases and 0 bases, there was a span of 9 bases. Germline CDR1 and CDR2: LNHNV and YYDKDF (reference sequence). This CDR3 comprises 14 residues. The CDR3 bases are TGTGCCACCAGCAGGACTTTTAGCTCCTACGAGCAGTACTTC. Translated: CATSRTFSSYEQYF.

The chain carries TRBV30 and TRBJ1-4; D possibly corresponds to TRBD1 (5 bases). V lost 2 bases, J lost 4 bases, and 14 bases lay in between. The CDR3 runs 15 residues. Per germline, CDR1 GTSNPN and CDR2 SVGIG (reference sequence). The CDR3 here is CAWSQAGGNNEKLFF. The DNA for the CDR3 is TGTGCCTGGAGTCAGGCGGGGGGGAATAATGAAAAACTGTTTTTT. Based on the CDR3 plus reference TRBV30 and TRBJ1-4, the full variable domain is SQTIHQWPATLVQPVGSPLSLECTVEGTSNPNLYWYRQAAGRGLQLLFYSVGIGQISSEVPQNLSASRPQDRQFILSSKKLLLSDSGFYLCAWSQAGGNNEKLFFGSGTQLSVL.

This rearrangement joins TRBV2 to TRBJ1-3, with D uncertain. Looked up from germline, CDR1 is SNHLY and CDR2 is FYNNEI. The CDR3 sequence is 13 residues long. Trimming pared 5 bases from V and 0 bases from J, leaving 5 bases between. CDR3 in amino acids: CASSISSGNTIYF. Here the CDR3 DNA reads TGTGCCAGCAGTATTAGCTCTGGAAACACCATATATTTT.

The chain employs TRBV7-2 and TRBJ2-1, with D possibly being TRBD1 (5 bases). This CDR3 is 14 amino acids long. Germline V gene data show CDR1 as SGHTA and CDR2 as FQGNSA. V was shortened by 5 bases and J by 6 bases, with 14 bases between the two germline ends. CDR3 protein: CASSLEAGINEQFF. For the CDR3, the DNA is TGTGCCAGCAGCCTGGAAGCAGGGATCAATGAGCAGTTCTTC.

This clone has only a few counts. The gene calls are TRBV7-2 and TRBJ2-5; TRBD2 matches 8 bases. The trim removed 4 bases at V and 5 bases at J, leaving 12 bases unmatched. Germline CDR1 reads SGHTA; CDR2 reads FQGNSA. This CDR3 comprises 16 residues. This CDR3 is CASSSQIGLAGETQYF. The DNA of the CDR3 is TGTGCCAGCAGCTCACAAATTGGACTAGCTGGGGAGACCCAGTACTTC. Full variable domain (rest looked up from reference TRBV7-2 and TRBJ2-5): GAGVSQSPSNKVTEKGKDVELRCDPISGHTALYWYRQSLGQGLEFLIYFQGNSAPDKSGLPSDRFSAERTGGSVSTLTIQRTQQEDSAVYLCASSSQIGLAGETQYFGPGTRLLVL.

Regarding this clone: The sample has other DNA sequences that encode this CDR3 too. The chain uses TRBV5-6 and TRBJ2-2, with a tentative D call TRBD1 (5 bases). V was shortened by 1 base and J by 2 bases, with 9 bases between the two germline ends. CDR1 and CDR2 (germline): SGHDT, YYEEEE. The CDR3 is 15 residues long. The CDR3: CASSLWGTNTGELFF. DNA of the CDR3: TGTGCCAGCAGCTTGTGGGGCACCAACACCGGGGAGCTGTTTTTT.

The rearrangement joins TRBV10-1 to TRBJ1-1; 7 bases are a match to TRBD1. The V gene end was trimmed by 5 bases and the J gene end by 3 bases; junction bases not matched to a gene: 3. The length of the CDR3 is 13 residues. Looked up from germline, CDR1 is WNHNN and CDR2 is SYGVQD (reference sequence). The CDR3 reads CASSFDRDTEAFF. The CDR3 region has the DNA TGCGCCAGCAGTTTCGACAGGGACACTGAAGCTTTCTTT.

This rearrangement joins TRBV11-3 to TRBJ1-4; 7 nucleotides match TRBD1. The V gene end was trimmed by 5 bases and the J gene end by 4 bases; junction bases not matched to a gene: 4. The CDR3 runs 14 residues. Per germline, CDR1 SGHNT and CDR2 YENEEA. The CDR3 sequence: CASSNRDSNEKLFF. As DNA, the CDR3 is TGTGCCAGCAGCAACCGGGACAGTAATGAAAAACTGTTTTTT.

The V and J genes are TRBV11-2 and TRBJ1-4; D is ambiguous. The V gene's germline CDR1 is SGHAT and CDR2 FQNNGV. The V end lost 5 bases, the J end lost 0 bases, and 10 bases lay between the germline ends. CDR3 length: 15 amino acids. Here the CDR3 reads CASSRGVTTNEKLFF. The DNA of the CDR3 is TGTGCCAGCAGCCGGGGAGTCACAACTAATGAAAAACTGTTTTTT.

The CDR3 spells CSVGTDLPSEQYF. The CDR3 nucleotides are TGCAGCGTTGGAACCGACCTGCCTAGCGAGCAGTACTTC. J is TRBJ2-7 and V is TRBV29-1, with no clear D. CDR3 size: 13 residues. Germline V gene data show CDR1 as SQVTM and CDR2 as ANQGSEA. V was shortened by 4 bases and J by 6 bases, with 16 bases between the two germline ends.

The rearrangement joins TRBV14 to TRBJ1-2; D is ambiguous. CDR1 and CDR2 from the germline V gene are SGHDN and FVKESK. Between the trimmed V and J ends, which lost 1 base and 4 bases, there was a span of 4 bases. The CDR3 has 12 amino acids. DNA of the CDR3: TGTGCCAGCAGCCAAGTATTCTATGGCTACACCTTC. This translates into CASSQVFYGYTF. Full variable domain (remainder filled in from reference TRBV14 and TRBJ1-2): EAGVTQFPSHSVIEKGQTVTLRCDPISGHDNLYWYRRVMGKEIKFLLHFVKESKQDESGMPNNRFLAERTGGTYSTLKVQPAELEDSGVYFCASSQVFYGYTFGSGTRLTVV.

The rearrangement uses TRBV6-5 and TRBJ1-5, with 7 bases aligning to TRBD1. V dropped 7 bases and J dropped 10; count of bases not matched to a gene: 13. The length of the CDR3 is 14 residues. Per germline, CDR1 MNHEY and CDR2 SVGAGI. DNA for the CDR3: TGTGCCAGCAACTCTAGACAGGGCGAGAGACCCCAGCATTTT. Amino acids: CASNSRQGERPQHF.

This clone was found a few times. The J gene is TRBJ1-1, the V gene TRBV6-5, with no clear D. The CDR3 runs to 13 residues. The germline CDR1 and CDR2 sequences are MNHEY and SVGAGI. The V end lost 6 bases, the J end lost 0 bases, and 8 bases lay between the germline ends. Written as DNA, the CDR3 is TGTGCCAGCAGCTCAACGGTGAACACTGAAGCTTTCTTT. This gives the protein CASSSTVNTEAFF.

The CDR3 DNA sequence: TGTGCCAGCAGCTTTGGTAGCTCGGGGTACGAGCAGTACTTC. Protein sequence: CASSFGSSGYEQYF. The rearrangement joins TRBV9 to TRBJ2-7; a weak D match, TRBD2 (5 bases). The germline CDR1 and CDR2 sequences are SGDLS and YYNGEE. V gave up 4 bases and J gave up 4 bases, with 15 bases separating them. The CDR3 contains 14 residues. Full variable domain (remainder filled in from reference TRBV9 and TRBJ2-7): DSGVTQTPKHLITATGQRVTLRCSPRSGDLSVYWYQQSLDQGLQFLIQYYNGEERAKGNILERFSAQQFPDLHSELNLSSLELGDSALYFCASSFGSSGYEQYFGPGTRLTVT.

The V and J genes are TRBV3-1 (or the pseudogene TRBV3-2) and TRBJ2-5, with 7 bases fitting TRBD2. Trimming took 2 bases from V and 7 from J; bases not matched to a gene: 7. The length of the CDR3 is 14 residues. Germline-derived CDR1 and CDR2 are LGHDT and YNNKEL (reference sequence). This CDR3 reads CASSQPLAAGTQYF. As DNA, the CDR3 is TGTGCCAGCAGCCAACCCCTAGCGGCCGGGACCCAGTACTTC.

Comment on this clone: At the DNA level, this CDR3 is encoded by other sequences in the same sample as well. The chain is built from TRBV18 and TRBJ2-7; TRBD2 matches 7 bases. With V trimmed by 3 bases and J by 5 bases, 7 bases remained unmatched. The CDR3 loop spans 14 amino acids. Germline-derived CDR1 and CDR2 are KGHSH and LQKENI. Here the CDR3 reads CASSPRAGVDEQYF. In DNA, the CDR3 is TGTGCCAGCTCACCCCGGGCGGGAGTCGACGAGCAGTACTTC.

The V gene is TRBV27, the J gene TRBJ1-6; 9 nucleotides line up with TRBD1. Germline trimming cut 5 bases from V and 8 bases from J; bases unmatched to any gene: 13. The CDR3 has 17 residues. Germline V gene data show CDR1 as MNHEY and CDR2 as SMNVEV (reference sequence). The CDR3 sequence: CASSPGQGVGPYSPLHF. CDR3 bases: TGTGCCAGCAGTCCGGGACAGGGAGTGGGCCCTTATTCACCCCTCCACTTT.

The chain couples TRBV18 to TRBJ2-2; 8 nucleotides match TRBD1. The junction had 8 bases not matched to a gene; V was cut back by 2 bases and J by 3 bases. The CDR3 runs to 17 residues. Germline values: CDR1 KGHSH, CDR2 LQKENI. CDR3 coding DNA: TGTGCCAGCTCACCAATGGGGACAGGTCGGGACACCGGGGAGCTGTTTTTT. It yields the protein CASSPMGTGRDTGELFF.

The chain has TRBV3-1 (or the pseudogene TRBV3-2) and TRBJ2-2, with TRBD1 matching 7 bases. The trim removed 4 bases at V and 2 bases at J, leaving 7 bases unmatched. The CDR3 runs 16 residues. CDR1 is LGHDT and CDR2 is YNNKEL in the germline V gene (reference sequence). CDR3 residues: CASSPRTGFNTGELFF. The CDR3 nucleotides are TGTGCCAGCAGCCCTAGGACAGGATTCAACACCGGGGAGCTGTTTTTT.

This chain uses TRBV18 with TRBJ2-7; TRBD2 matches at 7 bases. Germline loops: CDR1 KGHSH, CDR2 LQKENI. The CDR3 runs 15 residues. Losses at the gene ends were 3 bases for V and 2 bases for J; bases not matched to a gene: 7. Here the CDR3 reads CASSPGLAVTYEQYF. DNA of the CDR3: TGTGCCAGCTCACCGGGGCTAGCGGTCACCTACGAGCAGTACTTC.

This chain links TRBV6-5 with TRBJ2-5, with D perhaps TRBD1 (6 bases). The germline V and J ends were trimmed by 2 bases and 2 bases, with 15 bases remaining between them. CDR1 MNHEY and CDR2 SVGAGI come from the germline V gene. This CDR3 region has 16 residues. CDR3 bases: TGTGCCAGCAGTTACGGCTCGACAGGTTTGCAAGAGACCCAGTACTTC. It translates to CASSYGSTGLQETQYF.

The genes are TRBV9 and TRBJ2-1; 9 positions match TRBD2. Germline trimming cut 3 bases from V and 6 bases from J; bases unmatched to any gene: 13. Looked up from germline, CDR1 is SGDLS and CDR2 is YYNGEE. This CDR3 comprises 17 residues. The CDR3 bases are TGTGCCAGCAGCGCCCCCGCGTTGGCGGGAGGGCCCAATGAGCAGTTCTTC. Its translation is CASSAPALAGGPNEQFF.

The chain joins TRBV6-5 to TRBJ1-2, with 7 bases identical to TRBD1. The germline V gene has CDR1 MNHEY and CDR2 SVGAGI. V shed 7 bases, J shed 6 bases, and the junction held 2 bases outside the gene matches. The CDR3 contains 11 residues. The CDR3 DNA reads as TGTGCCAGCACCAGGGGGGATGGCTACACCTTC. Translating it yields CASTRGDGYTF.

The CDR3 region has the DNA TGTGCCAGCAGCCAACCGGGACTAGAGGGGACCCAGTACTTC. The encoded protein is CASSQPGLEGTQYF. The chain links TRBV7-9 to TRBJ2-5; 8 bases fit TRBD2. The CDR3 runs to 14 residues. Germline V gene lookup returns CDR1 SEHNR and CDR2 FQNEAQ (reference sequence). V lost 5 bases and J lost 7; bases outside the gene matches: 9.

The chain employs TRBV5-6 and TRBJ2-1; TRBD2 aligns across 9 bases. V was clipped by 0 bases and J by 2 bases; unmatched bases: 3. Per the germline V gene, CDR1 is SGHDT and CDR2 is YYEEEE. The CDR3 spans 16 residues. This CDR3 reads CASSLDAGGTYNEQFF. As DNA, the CDR3 is TGTGCCAGCAGCTTGGACGCGGGGGGGACCTACAATGAGCAGTTCTTC.

The CDR3: CASSQRQAFNSPLHF. The CDR3 DNA follows: TGCGCCAGCAGCCAACGACAGGCCTTTAATTCACCCCTCCACTTT. This chain links TRBV4-3 with TRBJ1-6, with D perhaps TRBD1 (6 bases). This CDR3 spans 15 amino acids. The V gene's germline CDR1 is LGHNA and CDR2 YSLEER. Trimming left V 2 bases short and J 6 bases short, with 11 bases between.

The chain has TRBV7-9 and TRBJ1-4, with TRBD1 matching over 8 bases. There are 15 residues in the CDR3. After removal of 5 bases from V and 5 bases from J, the junction contained 7 bases not matched to a gene. Germline V CDR1 and CDR2: SEHNR, FQNEAQ (reference sequence). The CDR3 region has the DNA TGTGCCAGCAGCACCCCGACAGGGGCGAATGAAAAACTGTTTTTT. It is translated as CASSTPTGANEKLFF.

This rearrangement joins TRBV6-1 to TRBJ1-2, with 9 bases identical to TRBD1. The J segment lost 7 bases and the V segment lost 4 bases, leaving 16 bases of the junction unmatched. Germline V gene sequence: CDR1 MNHNS, CDR2 SASEGT. The CDR3 runs 17 residues. CDR3 residues: CASSVGIFGQGRVGYTF. The DNA for the CDR3 is TGTGCCAGCAGTGTGGGGATCTTTGGACAGGGGCGAGTTGGCTACACCTTC.

This chain uses TRBV6-6 with TRBJ2-7, with 14 bases that match TRBD2. With V trimmed by 6 bases and J by 2 bases, 6 bases remained unmatched. This CDR3 contains 16 residues. CDR1 is MNHNY, CDR2 SVGAGI, per germline (reference sequence). CDR3 amino acids: CASRGLAGDFPYEQYF. CDR3 nucleotide sequence: TGTGCCAGCAGGGGACTAGCGGGAGACTTTCCCTACGAGCAGTACTTC.

The V call is TRBV6-5, the J call TRBJ1-5; D is uncertain. The CDR3 contains 15 residues. Germline CDR1 MNHEY, CDR2 SVGAGI. Between the trimmed V and J ends, which lost 3 bases and 3 bases, there was a span of 12 bases. In DNA, the CDR3 is TGTGCCAGCAGTTATTACGCAGGTCCCAATCAGCCCCAGCATTTT. It encodes CASSYYAGPNQPQHF.

The J gene is TRBJ1-6, the V gene TRBV7-2; tentative D call: TRBD1 (6 bases). CDR3 length: 16 residues. Trimming left V 7 bases short and J 5 bases short, with 18 bases between. The V gene's germline CDR1 is SGHTA and CDR2 FQGNSA. In DNA form, the CDR3 reads TGTGCCAGCACCCGACAGGTGGGGGGGAATAATTCACCCCTCCACTTT. Its translation is CASTRQVGGNNSPLHF.